This T cell receptor (beta chain) was sequenced in a study of T-cell memory formation after mild COVID-19. Study-wide findings and caveats: Memory sampled before infection contained some responding clones, suggesting cross-reactive memory joined. Chiefly within CM and EM were the contracting CD4+ clones; CD8+ ones were within EMRA. Whereas later expanders leaned CD4+, clones contracting day 15 to 85 showed a balanced CD4/CD8 makeup.

This clonotype appeared a few times. The antigen remains undetermined. CDR3 size: 14 residues. The V gene lost 0 bases and the J gene lost 10 bases, with 15 bases spanning the gap. CDR1 SGHTA and CDR2 FQGNSA come from the germline V gene. Via MiXCR, TCRdb re-called the 5' RACE reads, giving one row per CDR3 protein. The table shows hundreds of thousands of distinct CDR3 sequences, with roughly 16% occurring only once. The receptor was derived from a man between 18 and 29 years old who had mild COVID-19 (a few samples of this study predate the infection). Cell type and time point are not known. Sequenced input: PBMCs or a T cell subset sorted from them (not recorded which). The V gene is TRBV7-2, the J gene TRBJ1-2; no reliable D call. The CDR3 region is CASSLALRQHPYTF. The CDR3, as DNA: TGTGCCAGCAGCTTAGCGCTTAGGCAGCACCCCTACACCTTC.